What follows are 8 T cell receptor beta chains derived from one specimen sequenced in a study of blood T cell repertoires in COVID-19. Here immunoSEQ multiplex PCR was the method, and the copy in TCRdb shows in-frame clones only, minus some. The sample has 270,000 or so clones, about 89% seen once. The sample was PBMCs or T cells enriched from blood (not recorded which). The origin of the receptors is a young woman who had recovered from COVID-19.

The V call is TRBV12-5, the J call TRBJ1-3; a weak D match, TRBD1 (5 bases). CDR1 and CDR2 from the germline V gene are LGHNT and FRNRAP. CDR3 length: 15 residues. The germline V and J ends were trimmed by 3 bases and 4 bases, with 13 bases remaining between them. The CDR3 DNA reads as TGTGCTAGTGGTTTTACAGGAGGGGACGGAAACACCATATATTTT. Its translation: CASGFTGGDGNTIYF.

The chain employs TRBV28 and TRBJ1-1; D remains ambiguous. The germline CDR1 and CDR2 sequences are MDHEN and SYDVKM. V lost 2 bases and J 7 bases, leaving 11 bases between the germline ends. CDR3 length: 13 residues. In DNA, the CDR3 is TGTGCCAGCAGTTTAGGCGGCAGCAATGAAGCTTTCTTT. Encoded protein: CASSLGGSNEAFF.

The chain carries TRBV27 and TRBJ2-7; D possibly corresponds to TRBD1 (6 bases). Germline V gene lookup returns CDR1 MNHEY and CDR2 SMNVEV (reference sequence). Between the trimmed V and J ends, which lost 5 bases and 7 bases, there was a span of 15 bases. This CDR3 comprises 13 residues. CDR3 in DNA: TGTGCCAGCAGTCCGTGGACAGCGAGGGAGCAGTACTTC. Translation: CASSPWTAREQYF.

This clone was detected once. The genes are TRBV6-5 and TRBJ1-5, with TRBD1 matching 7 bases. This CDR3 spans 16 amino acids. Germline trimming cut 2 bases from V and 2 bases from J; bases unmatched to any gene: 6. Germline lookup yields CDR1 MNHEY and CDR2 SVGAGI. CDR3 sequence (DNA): TGTGCCAGCAGTTACGAACAGGGGATAGGCAATCAGCCCCAGCATTTT. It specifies CASSYEQGIGNQPQHF.

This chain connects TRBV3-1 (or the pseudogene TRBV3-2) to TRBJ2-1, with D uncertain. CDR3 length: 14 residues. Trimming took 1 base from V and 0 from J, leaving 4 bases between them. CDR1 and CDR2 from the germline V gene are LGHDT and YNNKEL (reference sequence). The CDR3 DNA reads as TGTGCCAGCAGCCAAGCCAGCTCCTACAATGAGCAGTTCTTC. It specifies CASSQASSYNEQFF.

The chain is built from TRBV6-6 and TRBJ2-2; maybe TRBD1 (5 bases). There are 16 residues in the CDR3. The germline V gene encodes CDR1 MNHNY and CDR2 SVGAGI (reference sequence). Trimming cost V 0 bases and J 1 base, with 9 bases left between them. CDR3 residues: CASSYSRRGNTGELFF. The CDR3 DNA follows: TGTGCCAGCAGTTACTCGAGAAGGGGGAACACCGGGGAGCTGTTTTTT.

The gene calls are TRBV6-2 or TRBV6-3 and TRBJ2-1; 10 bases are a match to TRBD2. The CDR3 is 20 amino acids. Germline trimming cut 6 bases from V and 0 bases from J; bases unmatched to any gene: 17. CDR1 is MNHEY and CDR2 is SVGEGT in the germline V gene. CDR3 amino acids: CASSSPGGSGRVSSYNEQFF. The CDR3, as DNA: TGTGCCAGCAGCAGCCCAGGGGGAAGCGGGAGGGTAAGCTCCTACAATGAGCAGTTCTTC.

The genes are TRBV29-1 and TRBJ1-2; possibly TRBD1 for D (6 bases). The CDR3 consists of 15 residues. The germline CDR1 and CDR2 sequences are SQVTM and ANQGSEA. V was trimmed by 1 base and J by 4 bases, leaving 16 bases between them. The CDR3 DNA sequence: TGCAGCGTTGAAGGGGGGCAGGGTCTCAGCTATGGCTACACCTTC. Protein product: CSVEGGQGLSYGYTF.